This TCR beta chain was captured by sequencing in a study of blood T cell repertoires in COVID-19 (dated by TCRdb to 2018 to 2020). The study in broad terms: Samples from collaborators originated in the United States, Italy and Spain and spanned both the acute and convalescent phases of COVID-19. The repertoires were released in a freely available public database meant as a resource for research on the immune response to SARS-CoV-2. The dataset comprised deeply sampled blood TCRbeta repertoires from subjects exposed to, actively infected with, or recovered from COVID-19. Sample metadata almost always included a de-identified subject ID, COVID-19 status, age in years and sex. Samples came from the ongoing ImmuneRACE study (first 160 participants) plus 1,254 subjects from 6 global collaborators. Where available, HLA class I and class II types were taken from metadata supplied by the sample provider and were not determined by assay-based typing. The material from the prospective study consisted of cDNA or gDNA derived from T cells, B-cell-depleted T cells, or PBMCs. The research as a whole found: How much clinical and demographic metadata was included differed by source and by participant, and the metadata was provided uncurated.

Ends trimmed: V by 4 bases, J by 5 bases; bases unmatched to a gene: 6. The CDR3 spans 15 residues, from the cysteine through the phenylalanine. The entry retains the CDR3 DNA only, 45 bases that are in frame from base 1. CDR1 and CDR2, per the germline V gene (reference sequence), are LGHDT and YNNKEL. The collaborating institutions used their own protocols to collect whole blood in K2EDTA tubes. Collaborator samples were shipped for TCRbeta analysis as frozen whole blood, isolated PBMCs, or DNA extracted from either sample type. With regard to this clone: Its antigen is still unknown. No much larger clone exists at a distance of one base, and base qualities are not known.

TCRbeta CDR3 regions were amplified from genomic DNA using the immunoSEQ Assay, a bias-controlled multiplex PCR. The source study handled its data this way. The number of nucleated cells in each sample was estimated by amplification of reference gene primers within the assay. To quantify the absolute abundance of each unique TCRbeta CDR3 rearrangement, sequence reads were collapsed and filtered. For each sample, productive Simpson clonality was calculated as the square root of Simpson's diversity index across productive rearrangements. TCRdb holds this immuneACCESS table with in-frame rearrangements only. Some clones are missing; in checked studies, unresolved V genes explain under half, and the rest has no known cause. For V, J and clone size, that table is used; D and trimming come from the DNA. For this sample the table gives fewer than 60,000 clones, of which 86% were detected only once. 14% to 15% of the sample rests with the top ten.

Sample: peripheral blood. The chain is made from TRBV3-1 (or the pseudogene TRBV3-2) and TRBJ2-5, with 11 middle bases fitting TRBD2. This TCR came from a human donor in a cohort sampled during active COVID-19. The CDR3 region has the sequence CASSRTSGSGETQYF. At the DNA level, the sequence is TGTGCCAGCAGCCGCACTAGCGGGAGCGGTGAGACCCAGTACTTC.